This TCR beta chain was found in a study of cytomegalovirus exposure and HLA in healthy donors. Study context: Membership in the Caucasian-associated ancestry cluster was found for 81% of roughly 360 genotyped donors. Notes on the study in general: Among CMV-associated TCR beta chains, most appeared HLA-restricted in a later analysis. Sequence variants that were highly shared formed a cluster that was likely a sequencing artifact. Presence/absence analyses assumed roughly uniform sequencing depth across donors.

This CDR3 has 16 residues. The V gene's germline CDR1 is SGDLS and CDR2 YYNGEE. V trimming: 1 base; J trimming: 5 bases; junction bases outside the gene matches: 8. The PCR made use of 60 Vbeta and 13 Jbeta primers. Libraries were prepared by immunoSEQ multiplex PCR; TCRdb keeps only in-frame clonotypes and omits some of them. Its listing shows 30,000 to 40,000 clones. To note about this clone: Its antigen remains unidentified.

The chain has TRBV9 and TRBJ2-4; 8 bases align to TRBD1. The specimen was PBMCs. The source of this sequence is a man aged 35-49 years in good health and CMV-seropositive. CDR3 protein: CASSVSQGAGENIQYF. In DNA form, the CDR3 reads TGTGCCAGCAGCGTATCCCAGGGGGCAGGGGAAAACATTCAGTACTTC.